This note documents a single TCR beta chain sequence. The CDR3 is made up of 14 amino acids. The germline gives CDR1 LNHDA, CDR2 SQIVND (reference sequence). Trimming took 4 bases from V and 5 from J, leaving 11 bases between them. PCR primers comprised 60 Vbeta and 13 Jbeta primers. Libraries were prepared by immunoSEQ multiplex PCR; TCRdb keeps only in-frame clonotypes and omits some of them. The repertoire holds approximately 150,000 clones, roughly 80% seen once, with over 2.5% in the top ten. The data derive from a study of cytomegalovirus exposure and HLA in healthy donors. The chain is built from TRBV19 and TRBJ2-2; maybe TRBD1 (6 bases). This TCR was sampled from a female donor in good health and CMV-seronegative. The sequenced sample was PBMCs. CDR3 nucleotides: TGTGCCAGTAGTACCACAGGGTTTACCGGGGAGCTGTTTTTT. Translating it yields CASSTTGFTGELFF.